Below, 30 T cell receptor beta chains from the same sample are listed, as sequenced in a study of blood T cell repertoires in COVID-19. The assay was immunoSEQ multiplex PCR, and TCRdb's table has in-frame clones only and misses some. The sample records more than 200,000 clones, roughly 88% being singletons. Sequencing was done on a sample of peripheral blood. Receptors were obtained from a human donor in a cohort sampled during active COVID-19.

The rearrangement uses TRBV7-3 and TRBJ2-1; 7 bases agree with TRBD2. The CDR3 runs to 16 residues. After removal of 2 bases from V and 10 bases from J, the junction contained 14 bases not matched to a gene. The V gene's germline CDR1 is SGHTA and CDR2 FQGTGA. The chain's CDR3 is CASSLDGTGGRMEQFF. The CDR3, as DNA: TGTGCCAGCAGCTTAGATGGCACGGGAGGCCGTATGGAGCAGTTCTTC.

The chain recombines TRBV4-3 with TRBJ1-2; D ambiguous. The V gene lost 0 bases and the J gene lost 8 bases, with 19 bases spanning the gap. The germline V gene encodes CDR1 LGHNA and CDR2 YSLEER. The CDR3 runs 16 residues. DNA for the CDR3: TGCGCCAGCAGCCAAGATCGACTCGGGCCGCCGGGGGGCTACACCTTC. Translation: CASSQDRLGPPGGYTF.

This chain uses TRBV19 with TRBJ1-2, with a tentative D call TRBD1 (6 bases). CDR3 length: 14 residues. The germline gives CDR1 LNHDA, CDR2 SQIVND (reference sequence). Trimming removed 7 bases at V and 1 base at J, with 13 bases between. The CDR3 protein is CASMGQGFNYGYTF. In nucleotides, the CDR3 is TGTGCCAGTATGGGGCAGGGGTTTAACTATGGCTACACCTTC.

The V call is TRBV12-3 or TRBV12-4, the J call TRBJ1-2, with D possibly TRBD1 on 5 matching bases. V lost 6 bases and J lost 4, with 12 bases in between. The length of the CDR3 is 13 residues. CDR3 region: CASSPGGTYGYTF. For the CDR3, the DNA is TGTGCCAGCAGCCCGGGGGGGACCTATGGCTACACCTTC.

The rearrangement uses TRBV2 and TRBJ1-2; D is unresolved. CDR3 length equals 13 residues. V gave up 7 bases and J gave up 4 bases, with 13 bases separating them. CDR1 and CDR2 from the germline V gene are SNHLY and FYNNEI. The CDR3 is CASTGGLVYGYTF. The CDR3 bases are TGTGCCAGCACCGGCGGTTTAGTCTATGGCTACACCTTC. Filled out from reference TRBV2 and TRBJ1-2, the complete variable domain reads EPEVTQTPSHQVTQMGQEVILRCVPISNHLYFYWYRQILGQKVEFLVSFYNNEISEKSEIFDDQFSVERPDGSNFTLKIRSTKLEDSAMYFCASTGGLVYGYTFGSGTRLTVV.

V and J are TRBV7-9 and TRBJ2-1; D gene unclear. This CDR3 spans 15 amino acids. Germline CDR1 SEHNR, CDR2 FQNEAQ (reference sequence). Trimming took 0 bases from V and 4 from J, leaving 10 bases between them. CDR3 coding DNA: TGTGCCAGCAGCTTAGCGTCTACGAGGTACAATGAGCAGTTCTTC. Protein: CASSLASTRYNEQFF.

In its sample, this clone is medium-sized. The J gene is TRBJ2-7, the V gene TRBV5-6; D gene uncertain. Per the germline V gene, CDR1 is SGHDT and CDR2 is YYEEEE. The CDR3 spans 12 residues. V lost 1 base and J lost 4, with 6 bases in between. The CDR3 here is CASSLSGYEQYF. DNA for the CDR3: TGTGCCAGCAGCTTGTCCGGTTACGAGCAGTACTTC. Combining the CDR3 with reference TRBV5-6 and TRBJ2-7 gives the whole variable domain DAGVTQSPTHLIKTRGQQVTLRCSPKSGHDTVSWYQQALGQGPQFIFQYYEEEERQRGNFPDRFSGHQFPNYSSELNVNALLLGDSALYLCASSLSGYEQYFGPGTRLTVT.

The chain links TRBV19 to TRBJ2-7; 7 bases are a match to TRBD1. Germline V gives CDR1 LNHDA, CDR2 SQIVND (reference sequence). The CDR3 is 15 amino acids. Trimming removed 5 bases from V and 2 bases from J; junction bases left unmatched: 9. CDR3 residues: CASSSTGELTYEQYF. The CDR3 DNA is TGTGCCAGTAGTTCAACAGGGGAACTAACCTACGAGCAGTACTTC.

The chain links TRBV7-8 to TRBJ1-2; no firm D call. Trimming took off 5 bases at V and 3 bases at J, with 10 bases between the two ends. The CDR3 loop spans 13 amino acids. Germline V lookup: CDR1 SGHVS, CDR2 FQNEAQ. Here the CDR3 DNA reads TGTGCCAGCAGCACTCAAAGCGACTATGGCTACACCTTC. It codes for CASSTQSDYGYTF.

V usage is TRBV3-1 (or the pseudogene TRBV3-2) and J usage is TRBJ1-3; 11 nucleotides line up with TRBD1. This CDR3 contains 16 residues. Germline V gene sequence: CDR1 LGHDT, CDR2 YNNKEL (reference sequence). The trim removed 1 base at V and 2 bases at J, leaving 1 base unmatched. DNA for the CDR3: TGTGCCAGCAGCCAAGCGGACAGGGGGCCTGGAAACACCATATATTTT. Translation: CASSQADRGPGNTIYF.

The chain is built from TRBV6-1 and TRBJ2-5; TRBD1 might be the D (6 bases). CDR1 MNHNS and CDR2 SASEGT come from the germline V gene. The CDR3 length is 19 residues. The ends were cut back, 0 bases at V and 1 base at J, with 21 bases in the middle. The CDR3 region is CASSEAYLYTGHLQETQYF. The CDR3 bases are TGTGCCAGCAGTGAAGCGTATCTTTATACGGGACACCTCCAAGAGACCCAGTACTTC.

The chain carries TRBV14 and TRBJ2-3; 9 bases fit TRBD2. With V trimmed by 2 bases and J by 4 bases, 13 bases remained unmatched. The CDR3 extends over 18 amino acids. Germline assignment: CDR1 SGHDN and CDR2 FVKESK. The CDR3 nucleotides read TGTGCCAGCAGCCAAAGTTTAGCGGGGGCCTACCGGGCAGATACGCAGTATTTT. Translating gives CASSQSLAGAYRADTQYF.

This rearrangement joins TRBV5-1 to TRBJ2-6, with no clear D. The CDR3 runs 15 residues. Germline V lookup: CDR1 SGHRS, CDR2 YFSETQ. V shed 4 bases and J shed 1 base, with 9 bases lying between them. The CDR3 DNA reads TGCGCCAGCAGCATCCCCAGATCTGGGGCCAACGTCCTGACTTTC. The encoded protein is CASSIPRSGANVLTF.

The chain recombines TRBV27 with TRBJ1-1; TRBD1 matches 9 bases. Germline V gives CDR1 MNHEY, CDR2 SMNVEV (reference sequence). This CDR3 comprises 14 residues. The V and J ends lost 5 bases and 4 bases, in that order; junction bases with no gene match: 5. CDR3 residues: CASSKQGAVTEAFF. DNA of the CDR3: TGTGCCAGCAGTAAACAGGGGGCTGTCACTGAAGCTTTCTTT.

The rearrangement uses TRBV19 and TRBJ2-7; tentatively, D is TRBD1 (6 bases). The V end was cut by 8 bases, the J end by 5 bases, with 19 bases between. CDR3 length: 14 amino acids. Germline V gene lookup returns CDR1 LNHDA and CDR2 SQIVND (reference sequence). The CDR3 DNA is TGTGCCAGTCGAGGTCATGGGGACAAGCACGAGCAGTACTTC. Translation gives CASRGHGDKHEQYF.

The chain combines TRBV7-2 with TRBJ1-5; D is perhaps TRBD1 (6 bases). The CDR3 is 14 amino acids. V was cut by 0 bases and J by 7 bases, with 10 bases left in between. Looked up from germline, CDR1 is SGHTA and CDR2 is FQGNSA. The CDR3 DNA reads TGTGCCAGCAGCTTAGCAGGGGGTGGACAGCCCCAGCATTTT. This sequence encodes CASSLAGGGQPQHF.

V gene TRBV6-5 combines with J gene TRBJ2-7; tentative D call: TRBD1 (5 bases). This CDR3 contains 13 residues. Between the trimmed V and J ends, which lost 4 bases and 1 base, there was a span of 8 bases. The germline V gene encodes CDR1 MNHEY and CDR2 SVGAGI. CDR3 in DNA: TGTGCCAGCAGTTGGGCAGGGTCCTACGAGCAGTACTTC. It yields the protein CASSWAGSYEQYF.

The sample holds one count of this clone. The chain couples TRBV28 to TRBJ1-1; D uncertain. This CDR3 contains 13 residues. Germline loops: CDR1 MDHEN, CDR2 SYDVKM. The germline V and J ends were trimmed by 4 bases and 9 bases, with 15 bases remaining between them. CDR3 protein: CASSSSYDNQAFF. In nucleotides, the CDR3 is TGTGCCAGCAGTTCCTCCTACGACAACCAAGCTTTCTTT.

The V and J genes are TRBV4-3 and TRBJ2-1; D possibly corresponds to TRBD2 (6 bases). CDR1 is LGHNA, CDR2 YSLEER, per germline. The ends were cut back, 1 base at V and 9 bases at J, with 16 bases in the middle. The CDR3 is 15 residues long. The CDR3 here is CASSQAGTPVGEQFF. Written as DNA, the CDR3 is TGCGCCAGCAGCCAAGCCGGGACTCCCGTGGGTGAGCAGTTCTTC.

This chain connects TRBV7-2 to TRBJ2-2; 7 bases fit TRBD2. Per the germline V gene, CDR1 is SGHTA and CDR2 is FQGNSA. The length of the CDR3 is 16 residues. V shed 5 bases and J 1 base; nucleotides not matched to a gene: 7. The CDR3 DNA follows: TGTGCCAGCAGCCTTGGGGCGGGAGTGAACACCGGGGAGCTGTTTTTT. Translating gives CASSLGAGVNTGELFF. Supplemented by reference TRBV7-2 and TRBJ2-2, the full variable domain reads GAGVSQSPSNKVTEKGKDVELRCDPISGHTALYWYRQSLGQGLEFLIYFQGNSAPDKSGLPSDRFSAERTGGSVSTLTIQRTQQEDSAVYLCASSLGAGVNTGELFFGEGSRLTVL.

This sequence joins TRBV5-3 and TRBJ1-1, with TRBD1 matching over 7 bases. TRBV5-3 is reported as an ORF; its role is uncertain. V was pared by 3 bases and J by 10 bases, with 6 bases of the junction left unmatched. The CDR3 is 12 amino acids. CDR3 bases: TGTGCCAGAAGCTCCGGGACAGAGGGAGCTTTCTTT. Its translation: CARSSGTEGAFF.

J is TRBJ2-7 and V is TRBV9; 8 bases are shared with TRBD1. Germline V lookup: CDR1 SGDLS, CDR2 YYNGEE. This CDR3 spans 14 amino acids. The trim removed 3 bases at V and 1 base at J, leaving 3 bases unmatched. CDR3: CASSGYRGSYEQYF. The CDR3 bases are TGTGCCAGCAGCGGCTACAGGGGGTCCTACGAGCAGTACTTC.

The CDR3 loop is CASSQRGGIYEQYF. For the CDR3, the DNA is TGTGCCAGCAGCCAGAGAGGGGGCATATACGAGCAGTACTTC. The V call is TRBV28, the J call TRBJ2-7; TRBD1 matches at 7 bases. There are 14 residues in the CDR3. J lost 4 bases, V lost 6 bases, and 9 bases had no gene match. Germline assignment: CDR1 MDHEN and CDR2 SYDVKM.

This chain links TRBV6-5 with TRBJ1-2; no definite D call. The V gene lost 4 bases and the J gene lost 8 bases, with 20 bases spanning the gap. The CDR3 covers 15 residues. CDR1 is MNHEY, CDR2 SVGAGI, per germline. The CDR3 DNA is TGTGCCAGCAGTTCACTTTGGATGGGCTCTCAGGGCTACACCTTC. Protein product: CASSSLWMGSQGYTF.

The rearrangement links TRBV5-4 to TRBJ2-7; TRBD2 is a possible D gene (5 bases). CDR3 length equals 12 residues. Trimming took off 4 bases at V and 7 bases at J, with 12 bases between the two ends. Germline V gene sequence: CDR1 SGHNT, CDR2 YYREEE (reference sequence). The CDR3 bases are TGTGCCAGCAGCACATTAGAGGGAGAGCAGTACTTC. Its protein is CASSTLEGEQYF.

The sample holds a few counts of this clone. This chain connects TRBV7-9 to TRBJ1-5; D is unclear. Trimming cost V 2 bases and J 8 bases, with 25 bases left between them. The germline gives CDR1 SEHNR, CDR2 FQNEAQ (reference sequence). The CDR3 sequence is 18 residues long. CDR3 amino acids: CASSLFSSVDLGMKPQHF. The CDR3 DNA follows: TGTGCCAGCAGCTTATTTTCGTCGGTGGACCTCGGGATGAAGCCCCAGCATTTT.

This chain links TRBV6-5 with TRBJ2-7; D is ambiguous. Germline V gene data show CDR1 as MNHEY and CDR2 as SVGAGI. V lost 7 bases, J lost 2 bases, and 12 bases lay in between. The CDR3 extends over 13 amino acids. The CDR3 is CASTPGGAYEQYF. The CDR3 DNA reads as TGTGCCAGCACTCCTGGCGGAGCCTACGAGCAGTACTTC.

V and J are TRBV19 and TRBJ2-7; 8 positions agree with TRBD1. V lost 8 bases, J lost 5 bases, and 14 bases stayed unmatched. Germline CDR1 and CDR2: LNHDA and SQIVND (reference sequence). The CDR3 has 15 residues. CDR3 amino acids: CASRPGGGLLDEQYF. The CDR3 region has the DNA TGTGCCAGTCGACCAGGGGGCGGACTACTAGACGAGCAGTACTTC.

The sample holds one count of this clone. The CDR3 DNA reads TGCGCCAGCAGCCTCGGCAGGGACACTGAAGCTTTCTTT. Translating gives CASSLGRDTEAFF. The rearrangement joins TRBV4-3 to TRBJ1-1; tentative D call: TRBD1 (5 bases). V was trimmed by 4 bases and J by 3 bases, leaving 9 bases between them. This CDR3 has 13 residues. The germline CDR1 and CDR2 sequences are LGHNA and YSLEER.

This clone was recorded once. This chain connects TRBV10-3 to TRBJ1-1; 11 nucleotides align to TRBD1. After removal of 5 bases from V and 1 base from J, the junction contained 3 bases not matched to a gene. The germline V gene encodes CDR1 ENHRY and CDR2 SYGVKD. The CDR3 has 15 amino acids. CDR3 nucleotides: TGTGCCATCAGTCCGGGACAGGGGGGGAACACTGAAGCTTTCTTT. Its protein product is CAISPGQGGNTEAFF.